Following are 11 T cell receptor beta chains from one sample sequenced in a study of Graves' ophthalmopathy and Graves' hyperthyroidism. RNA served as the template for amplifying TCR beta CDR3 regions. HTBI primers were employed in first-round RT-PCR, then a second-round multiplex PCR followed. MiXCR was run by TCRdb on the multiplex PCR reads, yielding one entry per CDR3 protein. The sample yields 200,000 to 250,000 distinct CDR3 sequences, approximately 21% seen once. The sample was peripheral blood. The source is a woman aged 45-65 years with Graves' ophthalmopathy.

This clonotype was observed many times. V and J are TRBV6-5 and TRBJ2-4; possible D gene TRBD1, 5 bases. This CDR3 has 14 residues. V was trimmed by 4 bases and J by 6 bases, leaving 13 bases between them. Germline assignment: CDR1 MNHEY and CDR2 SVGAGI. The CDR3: CASSFEGAGNIQYF. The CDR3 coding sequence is TGTGCCAGCAGTTTCGAAGGGGCAGGAAACATTCAGTACTTC.

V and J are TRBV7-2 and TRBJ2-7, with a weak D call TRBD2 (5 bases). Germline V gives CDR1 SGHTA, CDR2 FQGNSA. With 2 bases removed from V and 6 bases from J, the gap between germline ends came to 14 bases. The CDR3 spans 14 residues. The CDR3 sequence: CASSLRRAEGEQYF. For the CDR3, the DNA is TGTGCCAGCAGCTTAAGACGGGCCGAGGGCGAGCAGTACTTC.

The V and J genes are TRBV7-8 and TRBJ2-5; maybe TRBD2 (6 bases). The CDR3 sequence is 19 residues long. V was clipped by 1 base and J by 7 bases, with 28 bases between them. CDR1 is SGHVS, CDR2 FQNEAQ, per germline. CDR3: CASSLGVEGTPTMRRTQYF. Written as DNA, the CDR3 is TGTGCCAGCAGCTTAGGGGTAGAAGGGACTCCAACAATGAGGCGGACCCAGTACTTC.

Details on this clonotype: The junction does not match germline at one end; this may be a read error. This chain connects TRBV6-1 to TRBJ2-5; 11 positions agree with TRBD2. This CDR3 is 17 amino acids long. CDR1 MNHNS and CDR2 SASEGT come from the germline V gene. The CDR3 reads CASSDLLLAGGRKTQYF. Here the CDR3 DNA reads TGTGCCAGCAGTGACCTCTTGCTAGCGGGAGGTAGAAAGACTCAGTACTTC.

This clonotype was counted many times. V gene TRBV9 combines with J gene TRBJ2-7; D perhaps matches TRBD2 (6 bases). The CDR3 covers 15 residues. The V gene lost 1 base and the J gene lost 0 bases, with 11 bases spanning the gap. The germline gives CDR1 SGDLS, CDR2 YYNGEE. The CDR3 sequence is CASSVSAGSSYEQYF. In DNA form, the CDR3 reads TGTGCCAGCAGCGTATCGGCGGGAAGCTCCTACGAGCAGTACTTC.

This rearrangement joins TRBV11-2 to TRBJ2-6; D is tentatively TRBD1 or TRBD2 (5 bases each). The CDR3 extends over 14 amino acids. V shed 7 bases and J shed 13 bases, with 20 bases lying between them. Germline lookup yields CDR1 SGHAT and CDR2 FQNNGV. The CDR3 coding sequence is TGTGCCAGCATCCGGGACGGAGGCCAACAGGTCCTGACTTTC. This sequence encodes CASIRDGGQQVLTF.

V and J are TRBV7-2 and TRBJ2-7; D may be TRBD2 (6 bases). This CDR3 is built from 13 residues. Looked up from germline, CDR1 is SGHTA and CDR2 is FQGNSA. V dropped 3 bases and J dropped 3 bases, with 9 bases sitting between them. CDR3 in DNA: TGTGCCAGCAGCTTGGGCGGGAACTACGAGCAGTACTTC. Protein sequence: CASSLGGNYEQYF.

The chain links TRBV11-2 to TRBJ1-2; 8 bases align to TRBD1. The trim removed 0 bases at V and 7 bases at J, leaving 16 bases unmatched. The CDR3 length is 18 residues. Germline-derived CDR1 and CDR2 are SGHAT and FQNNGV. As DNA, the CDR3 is TGTGCCAGCAGCTTAGAAGGCAGGGGGCTCCCTTCAATAGGTGGCTACACCTTC. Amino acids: CASSLEGRGLPSIGGYTF.

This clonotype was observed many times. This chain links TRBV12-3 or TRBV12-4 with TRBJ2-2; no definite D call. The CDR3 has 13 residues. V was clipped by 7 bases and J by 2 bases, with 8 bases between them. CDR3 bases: TGTGCCAGCACCGGACCTAACACCGGGGAGCTGTTTTTT. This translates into CASTGPNTGELFF.

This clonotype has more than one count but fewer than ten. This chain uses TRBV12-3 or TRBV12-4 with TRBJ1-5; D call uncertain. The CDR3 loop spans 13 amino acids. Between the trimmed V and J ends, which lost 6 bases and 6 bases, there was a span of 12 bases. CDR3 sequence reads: CASSIPGGQPQHF. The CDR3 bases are TGTGCCAGCAGCATACCCGGTGGTCAGCCCCAGCATTTT.

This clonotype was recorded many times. The CDR3 coding sequence is TGTGCCAGCAGCCAAGATCTCAGCCGACAGGATAGTCGAGCTTTCTTT. This gives the protein CASSQDLSRQDSRAFF. The chain couples TRBV4-2 to TRBJ1-1; tentative D call: TRBD1 (6 bases). Germline assignment: CDR1 LGHNA and CDR2 YNFKEQ. Trimming cost V 0 bases and J 10 bases, with 21 bases left between them. CDR3 length: 16 amino acids.